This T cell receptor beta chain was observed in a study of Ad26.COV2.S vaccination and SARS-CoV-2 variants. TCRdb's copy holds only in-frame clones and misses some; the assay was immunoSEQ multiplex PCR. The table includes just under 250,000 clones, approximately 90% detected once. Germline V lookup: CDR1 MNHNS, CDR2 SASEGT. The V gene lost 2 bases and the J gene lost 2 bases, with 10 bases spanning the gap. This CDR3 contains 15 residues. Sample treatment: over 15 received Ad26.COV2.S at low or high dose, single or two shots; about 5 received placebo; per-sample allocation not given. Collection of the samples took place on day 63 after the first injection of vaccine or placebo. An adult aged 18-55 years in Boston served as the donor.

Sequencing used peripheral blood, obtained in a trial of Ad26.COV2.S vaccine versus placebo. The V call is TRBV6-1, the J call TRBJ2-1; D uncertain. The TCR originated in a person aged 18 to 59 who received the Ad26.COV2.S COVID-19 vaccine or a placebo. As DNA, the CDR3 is TGTGCCAGCAGTGAACGGACCTGGGCCTACAATGAGCAGTTCTTC. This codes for CASSERTWAYNEQFF.